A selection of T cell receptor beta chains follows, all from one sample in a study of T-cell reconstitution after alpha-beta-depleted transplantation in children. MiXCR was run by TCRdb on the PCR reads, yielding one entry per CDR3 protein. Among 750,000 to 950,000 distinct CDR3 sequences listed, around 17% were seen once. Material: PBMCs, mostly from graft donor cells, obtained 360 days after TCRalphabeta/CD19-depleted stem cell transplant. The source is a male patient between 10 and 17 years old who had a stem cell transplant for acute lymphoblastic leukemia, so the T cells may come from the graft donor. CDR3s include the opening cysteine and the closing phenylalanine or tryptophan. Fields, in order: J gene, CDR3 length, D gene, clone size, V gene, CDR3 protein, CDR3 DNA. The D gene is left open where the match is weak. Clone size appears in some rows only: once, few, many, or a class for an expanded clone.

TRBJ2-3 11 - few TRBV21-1 CALMGGDTQYF TGTGCCCTCATGGGGGGGGATACGCAGTATTTT
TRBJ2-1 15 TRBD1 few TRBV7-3 CASSVVTGEINEQFF TGTGCCAGCAGCGTCGTGACAGGGGAAATTAATGAGCAGTTCTTC
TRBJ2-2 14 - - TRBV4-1 CASSHGPDTGELFF TGCGCCAGCAGCCATGGACCAGACACCGGGGAGCTGTTTTTT
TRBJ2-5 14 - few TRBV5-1 CASYSSGFQETQYF TGCGCCAGCTACAGTAGCGGATTCCAAGAGACCCAGTACTTC
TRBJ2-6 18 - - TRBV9 CASSVWGTWVPGANVLTF TGTGCCAGCAGCGTGTGGGGGACCTGGGTACCTGGGGCCAACGTCCTGACTTTC
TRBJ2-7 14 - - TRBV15 CATSRPRQFYEQYF TGTGCCACCAGCAGACCCCGACAGTTCTACGAGCAGTACTTC
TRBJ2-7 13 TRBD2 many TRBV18 CASSPGLTIEQYF TGTGCCAGCTCACCGGGACTAACTATCGAGCAGTACTTC
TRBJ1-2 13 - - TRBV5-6 CASSLEGEYGYTF TGTGCCAGCAGCTTGGAGGGAGAATATGGCTACACCTTC
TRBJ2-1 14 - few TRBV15 CATRSPARDNEQFF TGTGCCACCAGGAGCCCAGCAAGAGACAATGAGCAGTTCTTC
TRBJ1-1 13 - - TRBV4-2 CASSQVDKFEAFF TGTGCCAGCAGCCAAGTTGACAAGTTTGAAGCTTTCTTT
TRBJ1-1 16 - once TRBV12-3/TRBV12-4 CASSLSPGRGRWGAFF TGTGCCAGCAGTCTCTCTCCGGGACGGGGAAGGTGGGGAGCTTTCTTT
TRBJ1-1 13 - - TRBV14 CASSQGTTTEAFF TGTGCCAGCAGCCAAGGGACCACCACTGAAGCTTTCTTT